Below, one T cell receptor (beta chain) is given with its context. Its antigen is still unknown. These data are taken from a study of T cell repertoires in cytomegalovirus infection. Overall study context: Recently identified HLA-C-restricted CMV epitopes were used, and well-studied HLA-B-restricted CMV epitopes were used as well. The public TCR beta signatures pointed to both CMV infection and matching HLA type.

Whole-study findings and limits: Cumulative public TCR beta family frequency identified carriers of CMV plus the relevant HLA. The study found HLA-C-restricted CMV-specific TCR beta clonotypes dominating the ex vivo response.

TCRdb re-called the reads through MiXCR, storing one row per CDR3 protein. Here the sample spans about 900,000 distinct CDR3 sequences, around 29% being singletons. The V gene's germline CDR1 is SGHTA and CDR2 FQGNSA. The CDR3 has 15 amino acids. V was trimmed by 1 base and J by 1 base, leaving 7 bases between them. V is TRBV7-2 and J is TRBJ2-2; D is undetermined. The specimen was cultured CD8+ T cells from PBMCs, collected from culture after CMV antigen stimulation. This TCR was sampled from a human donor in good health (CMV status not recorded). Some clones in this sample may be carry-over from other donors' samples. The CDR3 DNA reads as TGTGCCAGCAGCTTAGATAACGGGAACACCGGGGAGCTGTTTTTT. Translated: CASSLDNGNTGELFF.